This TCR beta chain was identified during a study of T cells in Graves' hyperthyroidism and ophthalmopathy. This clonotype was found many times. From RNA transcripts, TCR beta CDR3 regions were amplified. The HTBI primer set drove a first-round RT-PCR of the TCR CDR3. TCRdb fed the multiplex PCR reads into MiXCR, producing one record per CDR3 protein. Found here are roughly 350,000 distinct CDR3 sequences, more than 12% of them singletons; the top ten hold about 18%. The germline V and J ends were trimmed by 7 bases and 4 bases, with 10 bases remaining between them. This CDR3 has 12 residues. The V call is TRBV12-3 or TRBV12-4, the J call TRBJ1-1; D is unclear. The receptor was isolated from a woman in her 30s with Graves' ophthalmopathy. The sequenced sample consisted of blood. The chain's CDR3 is CASNSRVTEAFF. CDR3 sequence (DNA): TGTGCCAGCAATTCCCGTGTCACTGAAGCTTTCTTT.